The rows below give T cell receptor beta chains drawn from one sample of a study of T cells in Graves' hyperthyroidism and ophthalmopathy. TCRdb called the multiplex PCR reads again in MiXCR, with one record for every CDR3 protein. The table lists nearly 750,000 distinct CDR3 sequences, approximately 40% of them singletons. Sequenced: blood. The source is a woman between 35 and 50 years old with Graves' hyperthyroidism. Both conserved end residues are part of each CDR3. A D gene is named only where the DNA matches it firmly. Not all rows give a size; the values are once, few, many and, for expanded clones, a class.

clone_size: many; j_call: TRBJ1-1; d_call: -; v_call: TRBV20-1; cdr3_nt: TGCAGTGCTAGTTGGGGTCTGGACACTGAAGCTTTCTTT; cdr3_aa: CSASWGLDTEAFF
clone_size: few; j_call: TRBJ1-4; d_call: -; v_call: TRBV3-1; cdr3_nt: TGTGCCAGCAGTCATAGGACCGTCAATGAAAAACTGTTTTTT; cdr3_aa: CASSHRTVNEKLFF
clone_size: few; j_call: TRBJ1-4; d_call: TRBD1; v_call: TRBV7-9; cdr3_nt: TGTGCCAGCAGCTTCCGACAGGGGGAAAAACTGTTTTTT; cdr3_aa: CASSFRQGEKLFF
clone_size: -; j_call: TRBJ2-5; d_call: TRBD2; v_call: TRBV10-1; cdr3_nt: TGCGCCAGCAGCTTGGCGCTAGCGGGAGGCCTGTTCCAAGAGACCCAGTACTTC; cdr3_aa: CASSLALAGGLFQETQYF
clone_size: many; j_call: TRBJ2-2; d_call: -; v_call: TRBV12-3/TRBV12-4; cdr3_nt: TGTGCCAGCAGTCCCGGACAGCACACCGGGGAGCTGTTTTTT; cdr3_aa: CASSPGQHTGELFF
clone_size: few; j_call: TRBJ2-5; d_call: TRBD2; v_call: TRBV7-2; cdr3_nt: TGTGCCAGCAGCCGGGGGCCAGCGGGGGGGCCTGGACAAGAGACCCAGTACTTC; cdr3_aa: CASSRGPAGGPGQETQYF
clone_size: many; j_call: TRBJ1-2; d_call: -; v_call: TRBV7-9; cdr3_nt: TGTGCCGCTGGGGGTTTAGATGGCTACACCTTC; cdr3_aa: CAAGGLDGYTF
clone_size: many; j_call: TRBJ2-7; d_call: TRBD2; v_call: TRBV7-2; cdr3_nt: TGTGCCAGCAGCTCAGGGACTAGCGGGGGGGCAGCCGAGCAGTACTTC; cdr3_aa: CASSSGTSGGAAEQYF
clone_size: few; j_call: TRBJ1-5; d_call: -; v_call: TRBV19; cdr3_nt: TGTGCCAGTAGTATAGATGGTGGATCCAATCAGCCCCAGCATTTT; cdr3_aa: CASSIDGGSNQPQHF
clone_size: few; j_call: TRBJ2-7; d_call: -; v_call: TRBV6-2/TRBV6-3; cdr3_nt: TGTGCCAGCAGTTACCCACAAGGAACCCTTTCCTACGAGCAGTACTTC; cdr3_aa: CASSYPQGTLSYEQYF
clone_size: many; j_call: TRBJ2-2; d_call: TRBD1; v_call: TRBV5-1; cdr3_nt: TGCGCCAGCAGGGGGACAGGGACGAACACCGGGGAGCTGTTTTTT; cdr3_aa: CASRGTGTNTGELFF
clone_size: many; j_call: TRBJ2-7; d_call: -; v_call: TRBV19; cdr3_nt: TGTGCCAGTACCAATAGGGGGGAGGAGCAGTACTTC; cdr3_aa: CASTNRGEEQYF
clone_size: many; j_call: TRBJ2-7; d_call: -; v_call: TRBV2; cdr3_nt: TGTGCCGGTAGAGCCGGGGCTGCGTCTCCGGAGTACTTC; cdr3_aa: CAGRAGAASPEYF
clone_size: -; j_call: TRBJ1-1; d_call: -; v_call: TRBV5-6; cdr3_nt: TGTGCCAGGGGGGCTGGGAATTGGTATAGTGTGTACACTGAAGCTTTCTTT; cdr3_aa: CARGAGNWYSVYTEAFF
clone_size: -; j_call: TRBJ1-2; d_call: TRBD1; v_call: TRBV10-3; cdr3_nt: TGTGCCATCAAGTTGACAGGGGCGGGTAGCTATGGCTACACCTTC; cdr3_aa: CAIKLTGAGSYGYTF
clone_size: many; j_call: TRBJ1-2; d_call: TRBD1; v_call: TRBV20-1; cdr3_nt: TGCAGTGCTAGAGTAGCAGGGGGCTATGGCTACACCTTC; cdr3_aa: CSARVAGGYGYTF
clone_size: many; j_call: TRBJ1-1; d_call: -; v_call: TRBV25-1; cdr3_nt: TGTGCCAGCAGTGAATCCGGGGAAGCTTTCTTT; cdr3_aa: CASSESGEAFF
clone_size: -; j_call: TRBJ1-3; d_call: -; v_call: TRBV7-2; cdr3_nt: TGTGCCAGCAGCCCCGGACAGCAGCTTGGAAACACCATATATTTT; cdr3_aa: CASSPGQQLGNTIYF
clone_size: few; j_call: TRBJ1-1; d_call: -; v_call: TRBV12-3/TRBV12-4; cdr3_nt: TGTGCCAGCGGAGAGGATAAGGGATGGCGAGCTTTCTTT; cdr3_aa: CASGEDKGWRAFF
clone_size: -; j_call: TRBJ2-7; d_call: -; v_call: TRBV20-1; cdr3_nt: TGCAGTGCTACCCACGGACAGACCTACGAGCAGTACTTC; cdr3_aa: CSATHGQTYEQYF
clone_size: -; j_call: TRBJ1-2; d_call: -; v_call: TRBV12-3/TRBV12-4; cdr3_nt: TGTGCCAGCACTCCCCGGGGGCGAGGTAACTATGGCTACACCTTC; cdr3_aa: CASTPRGRGNYGYTF
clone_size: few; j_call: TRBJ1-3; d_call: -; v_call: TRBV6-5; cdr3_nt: TGTGCCAGCAGTTACGGATTCGGCTCTGGAAACACCATATATTTT; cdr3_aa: CASSYGFGSGNTIYF
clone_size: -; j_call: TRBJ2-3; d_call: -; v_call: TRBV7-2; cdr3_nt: TGTGCCAGCAGCGTCTGGGACCAAGATACGCAGTATTTT; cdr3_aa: CASSVWDQDTQYF
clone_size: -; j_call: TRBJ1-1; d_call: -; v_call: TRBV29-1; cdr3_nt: TGCAGCGTCTCAAGGTGGATGAACACTGAAGCTTTCTTT; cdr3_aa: CSVSRWMNTEAFF
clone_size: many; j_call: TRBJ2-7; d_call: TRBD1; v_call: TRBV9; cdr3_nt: TGTGCCAGCAGCGTAGAGGGGACAGCGGCGGGCGAGCAGTACTTC; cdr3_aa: CASSVEGTAAGEQYF
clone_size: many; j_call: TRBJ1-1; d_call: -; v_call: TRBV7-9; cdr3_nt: TGTGCCAGCAGCTACAGGGTTGGCACTGAAGCTTTCTTT; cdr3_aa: CASSYRVGTEAFF
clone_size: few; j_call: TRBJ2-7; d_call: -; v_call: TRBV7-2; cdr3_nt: TGTGCCAGCAGCTCCAGGGTGGGCGAGCAGTACTTC; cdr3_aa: CASSSRVGEQYF
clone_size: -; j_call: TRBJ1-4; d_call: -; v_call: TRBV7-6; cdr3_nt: TGTGCCAGCAGCTTAGGGTCTTATGAAAAACTGTTTTTT; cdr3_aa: CASSLGSYEKLFF
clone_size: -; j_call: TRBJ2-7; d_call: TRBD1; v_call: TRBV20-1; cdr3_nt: TGCAGTGCTAGAGATCTGGGACAGGGACACCAAGAGCAGTACTTC; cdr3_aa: CSARDLGQGHQEQYF
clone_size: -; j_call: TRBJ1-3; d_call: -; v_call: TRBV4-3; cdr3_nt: TGCGCCAGCAGCCAAGGGAACTCTGGAAACACCATATATTTT; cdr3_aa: CASSQGNSGNTIYF
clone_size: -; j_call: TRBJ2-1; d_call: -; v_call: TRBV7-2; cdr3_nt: TGTGCCAGCAGCTATGGGGCGTACAATGAGCAGTTCTTC; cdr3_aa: CASSYGAYNEQFF
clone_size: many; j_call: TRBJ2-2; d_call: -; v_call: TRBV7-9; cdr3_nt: TGTGCCAGCAGCCCCAGAGGCGCGGGTTCGAACACCGGGGAGCTGTTTTTT; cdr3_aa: CASSPRGAGSNTGELFF
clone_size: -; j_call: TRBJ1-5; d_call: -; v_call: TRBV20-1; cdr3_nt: TGCAGTGCTAGTCCCAGTTCGGGAGGCAATCAGCCCCAGCATTTT; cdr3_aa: CSASPSSGGNQPQHF
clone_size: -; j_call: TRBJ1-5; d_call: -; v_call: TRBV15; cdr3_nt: TGTGCCACCAGCAGGAAGAAAGCCTCGGGCAATCAGCCCCAGCATTTT; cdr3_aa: CATSRKKASGNQPQHF
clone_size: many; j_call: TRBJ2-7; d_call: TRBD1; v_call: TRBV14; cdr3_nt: TGTGCCAGCAGCCTCTTCTGGGACAGGGCCTACGAGCAGTACTTC; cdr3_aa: CASSLFWDRAYEQYF
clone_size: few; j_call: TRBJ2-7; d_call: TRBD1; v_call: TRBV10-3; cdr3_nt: TGTGCCAGCAGCGGAGGGACAGGGAAGCGGCAGAGCTCCTACGAGCAGTACTTC; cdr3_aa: CASSGGTGKRQSSYEQYF
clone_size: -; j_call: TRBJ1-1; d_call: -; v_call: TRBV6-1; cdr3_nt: TGTACCAGCAGTGAAAATGGACCAAGAAACACTGAAGCTTTCTTT; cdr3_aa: CTSSENGPRNTEAFF
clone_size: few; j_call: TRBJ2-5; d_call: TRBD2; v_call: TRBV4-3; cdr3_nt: TGCGCCAGCAGCACCCGGACTAGCGGGAGAGGGGAGACCCAGTACTTC; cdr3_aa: CASSTRTSGRGETQYF
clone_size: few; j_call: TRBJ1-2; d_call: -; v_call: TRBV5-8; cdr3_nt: TGTGCCAGCAGCACGCTACAGGGAGGCAACTATGGCTACACCTTC; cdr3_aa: CASSTLQGGNYGYTF
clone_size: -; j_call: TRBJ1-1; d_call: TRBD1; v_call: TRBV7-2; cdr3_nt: TGTGCCACGCAACAACAGGGGGCGGTGGGTACTGAAGCTTTCTTT; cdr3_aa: CATQQQGAVGTEAFF
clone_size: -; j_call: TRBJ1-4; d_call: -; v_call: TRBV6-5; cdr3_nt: TGTGCCAGCAGTTACTTACCCGTTGGGCGTACTAATGAAAAACTGTTTTTT; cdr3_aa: CASSYLPVGRTNEKLFF
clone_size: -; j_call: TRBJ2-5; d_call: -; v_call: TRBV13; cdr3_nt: TGTGCCAGCAGCCTTAGGGGCCAGAGAGAGACCCAGTACTTC; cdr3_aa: CASSLRGQRETQYF
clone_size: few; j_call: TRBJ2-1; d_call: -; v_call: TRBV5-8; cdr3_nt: TGTGCCAGCAGCGCGTTGAATGAGCAGTTCTTC; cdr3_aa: CASSALNEQFF
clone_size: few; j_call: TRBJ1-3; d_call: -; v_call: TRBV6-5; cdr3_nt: TGTGCCAGCAGTTACTTCTCCGACACTGGAAACACCATATATTTT; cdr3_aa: CASSYFSDTGNTIYF
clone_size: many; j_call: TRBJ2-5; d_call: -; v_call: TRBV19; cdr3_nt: TGTGCCAGTAGTTGGACAGACCAAGAGACCCAGTACTTC; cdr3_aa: CASSWTDQETQYF
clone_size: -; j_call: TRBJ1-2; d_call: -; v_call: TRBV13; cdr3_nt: TGTGCCAGCCACAAAGGGGCCCCTGGTAACTATGGCTACACCTTC; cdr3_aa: CASHKGAPGNYGYTF
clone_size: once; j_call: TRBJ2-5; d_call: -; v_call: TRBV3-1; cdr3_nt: TGTGCCAGTATAGACTATATGGACGCGAGGGGATCCCAGTACTTC; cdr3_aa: CASIDYMDARGSQYF
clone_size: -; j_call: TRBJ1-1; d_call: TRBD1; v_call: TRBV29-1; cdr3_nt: TGCAGCGTTGAAGTCTGGGACAGCATCGGTCAAGCTTTCTTT; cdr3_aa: CSVEVWDSIGQAFF
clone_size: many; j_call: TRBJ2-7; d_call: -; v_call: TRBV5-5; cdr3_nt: TGTGCCAGCAGCTTGGCTGGTTTCGCCTCCTACGAGCAGTACTTC; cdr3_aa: CASSLAGFASYEQYF
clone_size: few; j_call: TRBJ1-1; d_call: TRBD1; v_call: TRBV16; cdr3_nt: TGTGCCAGCAGCCAATTAGGGGACAGGGTAATCACTGAAGCTTTCTTT; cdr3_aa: CASSQLGDRVITEAFF